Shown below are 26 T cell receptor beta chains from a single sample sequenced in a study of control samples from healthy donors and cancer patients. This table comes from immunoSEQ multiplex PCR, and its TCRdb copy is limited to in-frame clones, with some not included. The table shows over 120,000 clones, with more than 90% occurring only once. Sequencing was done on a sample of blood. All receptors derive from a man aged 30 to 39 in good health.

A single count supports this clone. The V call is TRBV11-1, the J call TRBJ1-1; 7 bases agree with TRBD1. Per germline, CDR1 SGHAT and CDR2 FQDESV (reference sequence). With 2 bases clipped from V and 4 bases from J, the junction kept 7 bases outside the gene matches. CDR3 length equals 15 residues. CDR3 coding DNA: TGTGCCAGCAGCTTAAGCAGGGGGAGTGGCACTGAAGCTTTCTTT. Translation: CASSLSRGSGTEAFF.

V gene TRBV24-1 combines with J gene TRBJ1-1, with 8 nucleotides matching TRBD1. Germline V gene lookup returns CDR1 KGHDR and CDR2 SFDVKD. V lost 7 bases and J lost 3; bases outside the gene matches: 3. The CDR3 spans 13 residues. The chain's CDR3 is CATSRGLDTEAFF. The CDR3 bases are TGTGCCACCAGCAGGGGGCTAGACACTGAAGCTTTCTTT.

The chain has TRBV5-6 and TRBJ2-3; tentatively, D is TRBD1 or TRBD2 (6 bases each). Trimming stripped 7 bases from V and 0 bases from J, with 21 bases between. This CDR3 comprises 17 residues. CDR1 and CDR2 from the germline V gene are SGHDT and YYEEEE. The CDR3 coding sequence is TGTGCCAGCCGGGGACCCTCGAGGGGGGCTAGCACAGATACGCAGTATTTT. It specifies CASRGPSRGASTDTQYF.

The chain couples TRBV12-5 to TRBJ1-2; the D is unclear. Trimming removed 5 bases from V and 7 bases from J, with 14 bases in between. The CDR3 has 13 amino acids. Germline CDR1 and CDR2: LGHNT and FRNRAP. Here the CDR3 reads CASGGRSMFGYTF. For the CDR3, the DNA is TGTGCTAGTGGTGGGCGATCTATGTTTGGCTACACCTTC.

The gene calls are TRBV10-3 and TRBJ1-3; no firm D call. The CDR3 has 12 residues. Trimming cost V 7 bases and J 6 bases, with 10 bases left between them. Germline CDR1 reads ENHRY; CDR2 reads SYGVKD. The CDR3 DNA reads TGTGCCATCATTGGAAGTTCAAACACCATATATTTT. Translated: CAIIGSSNTIYF.

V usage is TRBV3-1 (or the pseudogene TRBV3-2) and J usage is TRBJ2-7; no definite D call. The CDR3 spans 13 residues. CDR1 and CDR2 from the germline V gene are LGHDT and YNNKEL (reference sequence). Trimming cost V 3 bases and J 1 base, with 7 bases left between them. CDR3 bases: TGTGCCAGCAGCCACGGCACTTCCTACGAGCAGTACTTC. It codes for CASSHGTSYEQYF.

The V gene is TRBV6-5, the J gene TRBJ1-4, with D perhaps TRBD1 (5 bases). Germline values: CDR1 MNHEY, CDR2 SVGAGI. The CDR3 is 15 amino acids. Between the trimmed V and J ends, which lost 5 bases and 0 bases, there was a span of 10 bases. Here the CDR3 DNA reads TGTGCCAGCAGTACTACAGGCTCAACTAATGAAAAACTGTTTTTT. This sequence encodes CASSTTGSTNEKLFF.

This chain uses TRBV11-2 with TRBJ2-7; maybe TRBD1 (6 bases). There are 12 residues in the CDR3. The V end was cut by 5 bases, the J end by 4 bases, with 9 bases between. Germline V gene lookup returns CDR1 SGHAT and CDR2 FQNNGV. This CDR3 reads CASSLDRYEQYF. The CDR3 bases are TGTGCCAGCAGCCTCGACAGGTACGAGCAGTACTTC.

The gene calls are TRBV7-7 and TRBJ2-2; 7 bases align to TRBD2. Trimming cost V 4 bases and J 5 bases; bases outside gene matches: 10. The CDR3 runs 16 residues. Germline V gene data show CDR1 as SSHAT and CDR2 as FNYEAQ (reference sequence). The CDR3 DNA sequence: TGTGCCAGCAGCTCCCGGGAGCGGGGACTGACCGGGGAGCTGTTTTTT. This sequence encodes CASSSRERGLTGELFF.

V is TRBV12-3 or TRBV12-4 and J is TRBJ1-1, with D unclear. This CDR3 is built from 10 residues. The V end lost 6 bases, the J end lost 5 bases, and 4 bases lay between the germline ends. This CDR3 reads CASRSTEAFF. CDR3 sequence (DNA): TGTGCCAGCAGGAGTACTGAAGCTTTCTTT.

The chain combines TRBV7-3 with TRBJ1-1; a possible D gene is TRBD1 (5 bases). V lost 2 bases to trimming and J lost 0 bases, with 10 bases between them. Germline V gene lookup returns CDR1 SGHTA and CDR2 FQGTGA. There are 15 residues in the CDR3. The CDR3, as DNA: TGTGCCAGCAGCTTATGGGCAGGGATGAACACTGAAGCTTTCTTT. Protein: CASSLWAGMNTEAFF.

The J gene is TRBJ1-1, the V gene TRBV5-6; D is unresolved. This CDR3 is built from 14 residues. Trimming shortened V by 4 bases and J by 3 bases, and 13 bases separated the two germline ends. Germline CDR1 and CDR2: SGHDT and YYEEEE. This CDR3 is CASSPYGWDTEAFF. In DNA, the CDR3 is TGTGCCAGCAGCCCTTACGGTTGGGACACTGAAGCTTTCTTT.

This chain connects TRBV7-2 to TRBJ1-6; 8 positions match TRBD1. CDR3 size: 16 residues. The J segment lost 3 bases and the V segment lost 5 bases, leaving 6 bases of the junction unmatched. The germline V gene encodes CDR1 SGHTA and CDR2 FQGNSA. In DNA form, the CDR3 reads TGTGCCAGCAGCGGACAGGGTTCCGTCTATAATTCACCCCTCCACTTT. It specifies CASSGQGSVYNSPLHF.

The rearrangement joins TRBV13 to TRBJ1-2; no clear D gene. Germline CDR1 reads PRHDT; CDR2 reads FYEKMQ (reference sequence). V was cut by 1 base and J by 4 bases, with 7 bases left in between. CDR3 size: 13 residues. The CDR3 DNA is TGTGCCAGCAGCTTAGCAGGAATCTATGGCTACACCTTC. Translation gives CASSLAGIYGYTF.

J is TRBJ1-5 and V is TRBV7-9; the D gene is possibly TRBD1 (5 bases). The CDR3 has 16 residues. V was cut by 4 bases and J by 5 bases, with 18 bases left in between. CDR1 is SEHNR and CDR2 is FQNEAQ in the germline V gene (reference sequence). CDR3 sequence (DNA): TGTGCCAGCAGCTCTGTGGGGGGGGGAAACGATCAGCCCCAGCATTTT. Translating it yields CASSSVGGGNDQPQHF.

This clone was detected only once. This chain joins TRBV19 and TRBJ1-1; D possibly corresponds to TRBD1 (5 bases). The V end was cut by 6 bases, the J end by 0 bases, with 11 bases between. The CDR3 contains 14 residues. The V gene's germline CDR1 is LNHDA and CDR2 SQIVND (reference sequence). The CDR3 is CASRRTTMNTEAFF. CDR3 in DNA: TGTGCCAGTAGGAGGACAACCATGAACACTGAAGCTTTCTTT.

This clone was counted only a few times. The CDR3: CAISEENTGELFF. The CDR3 nucleotides are TGTGCCATCAGTGAGGAGAACACCGGGGAGCTGTTTTTT. The chain combines TRBV10-3 with TRBJ2-2; D is unclear. Between the trimmed V and J ends, which lost 2 bases and 1 base, there was a span of 2 bases. CDR3 length: 13 residues. In germline, CDR1 is ENHRY, CDR2 SYGVKD.

The CDR3 bases are TGTGCCAGCAGCTTGTTGATAGCAGGGGCGAACACTGAAGCTTTCTTT. Translated: CASSLLIAGANTEAFF. The chain joins TRBV5-5 to TRBJ1-1, with D possibly matching TRBD1 (6 bases). The length of the CDR3 is 16 residues. V lost 1 base and J 1 base, leaving 14 bases between the germline ends. Germline V CDR1 and CDR2: SGHKS, YYEKEE (reference sequence).

The CDR3 region is CATARAGEEEKLFF. CDR3 sequence (DNA): TGCGCCACCGCTAGGGCGGGGGAGGAAGAAAAACTGTTTTTT. The V and J genes are TRBV10-2 and TRBJ1-4, with D possibly TRBD1 on 5 matching bases. CDR1 is WSHSY and CDR2 is SAAADI in the germline V gene. The V and J ends lost 10 bases and 8 bases respectively, with 20 bases between them. This CDR3 is 14 amino acids long.

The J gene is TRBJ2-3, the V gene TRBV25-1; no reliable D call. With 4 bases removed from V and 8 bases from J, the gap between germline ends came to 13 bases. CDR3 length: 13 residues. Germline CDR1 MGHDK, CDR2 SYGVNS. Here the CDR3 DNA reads TGTGCCAGCAGTGTAGAGCCCCGTGGTACGCAGTATTTT. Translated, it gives CASSVEPRGTQYF.

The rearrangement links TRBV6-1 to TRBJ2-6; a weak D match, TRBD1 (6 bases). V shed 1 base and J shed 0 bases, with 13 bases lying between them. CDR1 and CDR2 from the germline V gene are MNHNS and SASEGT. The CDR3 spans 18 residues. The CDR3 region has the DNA TGTGCCAGCAGTGAAGAAGGGGACACCTTCTCTGGGGCCAACGTCCTGACTTTC. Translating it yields CASSEEGDTFSGANVLTF.

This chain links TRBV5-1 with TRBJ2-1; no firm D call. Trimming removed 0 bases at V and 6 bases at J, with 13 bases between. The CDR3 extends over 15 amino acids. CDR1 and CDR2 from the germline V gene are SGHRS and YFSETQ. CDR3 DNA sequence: TGCGCCAGCAGCTTGGATACTGGCTCAAGCAATGAGCAGTTCTTC. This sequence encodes CASSLDTGSSNEQFF.

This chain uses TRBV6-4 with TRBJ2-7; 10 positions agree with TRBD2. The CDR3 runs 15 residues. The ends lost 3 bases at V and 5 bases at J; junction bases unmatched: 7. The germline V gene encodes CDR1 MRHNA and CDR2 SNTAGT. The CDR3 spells CASSEWPGLANEQYF. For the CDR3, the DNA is TGTGCCAGCAGTGAATGGCCGGGACTAGCGAACGAGCAGTACTTC.

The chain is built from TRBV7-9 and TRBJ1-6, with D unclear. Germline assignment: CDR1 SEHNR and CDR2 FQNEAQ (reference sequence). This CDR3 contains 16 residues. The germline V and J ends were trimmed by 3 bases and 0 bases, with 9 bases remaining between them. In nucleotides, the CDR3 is TGTGCCAGCAGCTTTAACCCCAGCTCCTATAATTCACCCCTCCACTTT. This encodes CASSFNPSSYNSPLHF. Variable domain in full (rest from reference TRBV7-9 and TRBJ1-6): DTGVSQNPRHKITKRGQNVTFRCDPISEHNRLYWYRQTLGQGPEFLTYFQNEAQLEKSRLLSDRFSAERPKGSFSTLEIQRTEQGDSAMYLCASSFNPSSYNSPLHFGNGTRLTVT.

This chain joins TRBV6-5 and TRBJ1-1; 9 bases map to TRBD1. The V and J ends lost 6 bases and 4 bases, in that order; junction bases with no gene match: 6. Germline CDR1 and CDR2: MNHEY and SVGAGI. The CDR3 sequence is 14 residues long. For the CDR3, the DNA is TGTGCCAGCAGACTCCCGGACAGGGGCACTGAAGCTTTCTTT. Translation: CASRLPDRGTEAFF.

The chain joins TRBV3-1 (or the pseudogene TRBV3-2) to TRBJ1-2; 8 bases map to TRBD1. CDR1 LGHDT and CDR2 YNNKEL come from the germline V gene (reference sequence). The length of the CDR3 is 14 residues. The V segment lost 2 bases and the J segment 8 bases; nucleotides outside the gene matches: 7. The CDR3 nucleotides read TGTGCCAGCAGCCAAAAGGACAGGGTGTGGGGCTACACCTTC. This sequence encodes CASSQKDRVWGYTF.